These 15 T cell receptor beta chains came from one sample sequenced in a study of T cell responses to AZD1222 COVID-19 vaccine. Assay: immunoSEQ multiplex PCR; the TCRdb copy retains only in-frame clones and omits some. Of roughly 100,000 clones listed, roughly 91% are singletons. The sample in question was peripheral blood, obtained on day 0 of AZD1222 vaccination. These receptors were taken from an adult in good health.

The chain joins TRBV2 to TRBJ1-5, with a tentative D call TRBD1 (5 bases). The germline gives CDR1 SNHLY, CDR2 FYNNEI. CDR3 size: 13 residues. V was cut by 6 bases and J by 2 bases, with 8 bases left in between. The CDR3 loop is CASRGDGNQPQHF. CDR3 nucleotides: TGTGCCAGCAGAGGGGACGGCAATCAGCCCCAGCATTTT.

This clone was counted a single time. This chain uses TRBV27 with TRBJ1-5; D perhaps matches TRBD1 (6 bases). The CDR3 length is 14 residues. Germline CDR1 and CDR2: MNHEY and SMNVEV (reference sequence). Trimming pared 4 bases from V and 6 bases from J, leaving 13 bases between. The CDR3: CASSWGHAGQPQHF. The CDR3 coding sequence is TGTGCCAGCAGTTGGGGACATGCGGGTCAGCCCCAGCATTTT.

This clone was picked up a small number of times. V and J are TRBV5-8 and TRBJ2-2; D is tentatively TRBD1 or TRBD2 (5 bases each). Germline-derived CDR1 and CDR2 are SGHTS and YDEGEE. Trimming took off 7 bases at V and 6 bases at J, with 16 bases between the two ends. CDR3 length equals 14 residues. Here the CDR3 DNA reads TGTGCCAGCGGGACCGAGGTGGGCTCCGGGGAGCTGTTTTTT. Residues: CASGTEVGSGELFF.

The V call is TRBV28, the J call TRBJ1-2, with D hard to call. There are 14 residues in the CDR3. The V gene lost 5 bases and the J gene lost 8 bases, with 18 bases spanning the gap. Germline assignment: CDR1 MDHEN and CDR2 SYDVKM. In DNA form, the CDR3 reads TGTGCCAGCAGTCCCCTTGGGGAGGCTGGGGGCTACACCTTC. As protein: CASSPLGEAGGYTF.

This sequence joins TRBV23-1 and TRBJ2-4; possible D gene TRBD1, 5 bases. TRBV23-1 is flagged as an ORF with uncertain function. Trimming took 4 bases from V and 4 from J, leaving 17 bases between them. The CDR3 has 16 residues. In nucleotides, the CDR3 is TGCGCCAGCAGTCTAAATAGGGGCATGGGGAAAAACATTCAGTACTTC. It is translated as CASSLNRGMGKNIQYF.

This chain links TRBV5-6 with TRBJ1-2, with a possible D match to TRBD1 (6 bases). V was trimmed by 2 bases and J by 3 bases, leaving 17 bases between them. This CDR3 comprises 16 residues. The germline gives CDR1 SGHDT, CDR2 YYEEEE. CDR3 in DNA: TGTGCCAGCAGCTTCGGGACAAACGTTCCGTACTATGGCTACACCTTC. Residues: CASSFGTNVPYYGYTF.

The CDR3 here is CASSRDRATNEKLFF. In DNA form, the CDR3 reads TGTGCCAGCAGCAGAGACAGGGCAACTAATGAAAAACTGTTTTTT. This sequence joins TRBV7-2 and TRBJ1-4; TRBD1 matches at 7 bases. V trimming: 5 bases; J trimming: 0 bases; junction bases outside the gene matches: 3. The CDR3 runs 15 residues. Germline CDR1 and CDR2: SGHTA and FQGNSA.

The J gene is TRBJ2-5, the V gene TRBV7-2; TRBD1 or TRBD2 may be the D gene (6 bases each). Germline-derived CDR1 and CDR2 are SGHTA and FQGNSA. V lost 0 bases and J 1 base, leaving 12 bases between the germline ends. This CDR3 is built from 16 residues. CDR3 sequence: CASSLAPGAAQETQYF. CDR3 in DNA: TGTGCCAGCAGCTTAGCCCCGGGGGCAGCCCAAGAGACCCAGTACTTC.

V gene TRBV28 combines with J gene TRBJ2-1; D gene uncertain. Germline CDR1 and CDR2: MDHEN and SYDVKM. The CDR3 is 16 amino acids. The V and J ends lost 4 bases and 7 bases respectively, with 20 bases between them. The CDR3 nucleotides read TGTGCCAGCAGTTCCACCGGGTCCGAGAGACCTAATGAGCAGTTCTTC. The encoded protein is CASSSTGSERPNEQFF. The full variable domain, its missing parts supplied by reference TRBV28 and TRBJ2-1, is DVKVTQSSRYLVKRTGEKVFLECVQDMDHENMFWYRQDPGLGLRLIYFSYDVKMKEKGDIPEGYSVSREKKERFSLILESASTNQTSMYLCASSSTGSERPNEQFFGPGTRLTVL.

The chain employs TRBV30 and TRBJ1-2; 7 bases are shared with TRBD1. V trimming: 1 base; J trimming: 4 bases; junction bases outside the gene matches: 3. CDR1 and CDR2 (germline): GTSNPN, SVGIG (reference sequence). This CDR3 has 13 residues. CDR3 nucleotide sequence: TGTGCCTGGAGTGAAGGGGGCGTCTATGGCTACACCTTC. Encoded protein: CAWSEGGVYGYTF.

The table lists this clone with a count of one. The chain links TRBV28 to TRBJ2-1; D is ambiguous. The CDR3 is 12 residues long. V was shortened by 3 bases and J by 9 bases, with 9 bases between the two germline ends. The V gene's germline CDR1 is MDHEN and CDR2 SYDVKM. This CDR3 reads CASSLGLAEQFF. CDR3 in DNA: TGTGCCAGCAGTTTGGGTTTGGCTGAGCAGTTCTTC.

V and J are TRBV7-9 and TRBJ1-4, with D possibly being TRBD1 (5 bases). The CDR3 extends over 15 amino acids. V lost 5 bases, J lost 7 bases, and 17 bases lay in between. The germline gives CDR1 SEHNR, CDR2 FQNEAQ (reference sequence). The CDR3 here is CASSVPGLEGEKLFF. DNA for the CDR3: TGTGCCAGCAGCGTCCCGGGACTAGAAGGTGAAAAACTGTTTTTT. The full variable domain, completed using reference TRBV7-9 and TRBJ1-4, is DTGVSQNPRHKITKRGQNVTFRCDPISEHNRLYWYRQTLGQGPEFLTYFQNEAQLEKSRLLSDRFSAERPKGSFSTLEIQRTEQGDSAMYLCASSVPGLEGEKLFFGSGTQLSVL.

V gene TRBV5-1 combines with J gene TRBJ1-2; D remains unclear. The CDR3 has 12 residues. The germline V gene has CDR1 SGHRS and CDR2 YFSETQ. V was pared by 0 bases and J by 6 bases, with 6 bases between. The CDR3 nucleotides are TGCGCCAGCAGCTTGGGGTCAGATGGCTACACCTTC. As protein: CASSLGSDGYTF.

J is TRBJ1-3 and V is TRBV19; possible D gene TRBD1, 5 bases. In germline, CDR1 is LNHDA, CDR2 SQIVND (reference sequence). This CDR3 contains 15 residues. The V end was cut by 7 bases, the J end by 3 bases, with 16 bases between. The CDR3, as DNA: TGTGCCAGTACCGAGATCGGGACGTATGGAAACACCATATATTTT. This gives the protein CASTEIGTYGNTIYF.

The table lists this clone with a count of one. The J gene is TRBJ1-1, the V gene TRBV19; TRBD1 matches 12 bases. Germline lookup yields CDR1 LNHDA and CDR2 SQIVND (reference sequence). Losses at the gene ends were 3 bases for V and 7 bases for J; bases not matched to a gene: 9. The CDR3 extends over 16 amino acids. The CDR3 spells CASSMRTGQGAVEAFF. CDR3 sequence (DNA): TGTGCCAGTAGTATGAGGACGGGACAGGGGGCCGTTGAAGCTTTCTTT.